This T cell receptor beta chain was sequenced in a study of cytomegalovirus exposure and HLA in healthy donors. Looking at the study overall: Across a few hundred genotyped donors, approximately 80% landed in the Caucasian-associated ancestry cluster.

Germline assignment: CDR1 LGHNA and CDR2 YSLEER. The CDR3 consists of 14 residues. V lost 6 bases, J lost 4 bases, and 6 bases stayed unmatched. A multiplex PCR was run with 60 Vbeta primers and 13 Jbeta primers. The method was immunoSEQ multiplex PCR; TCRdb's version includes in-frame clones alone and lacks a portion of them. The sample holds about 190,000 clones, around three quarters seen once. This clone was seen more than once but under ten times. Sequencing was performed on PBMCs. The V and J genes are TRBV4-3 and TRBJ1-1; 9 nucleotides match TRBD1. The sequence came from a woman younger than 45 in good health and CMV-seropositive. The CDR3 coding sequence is TGCGCCAGCAGATCGGGACAGGGAGTCACTGAAGCTTTCTTT. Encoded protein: CASRSGQGVTEAFF.